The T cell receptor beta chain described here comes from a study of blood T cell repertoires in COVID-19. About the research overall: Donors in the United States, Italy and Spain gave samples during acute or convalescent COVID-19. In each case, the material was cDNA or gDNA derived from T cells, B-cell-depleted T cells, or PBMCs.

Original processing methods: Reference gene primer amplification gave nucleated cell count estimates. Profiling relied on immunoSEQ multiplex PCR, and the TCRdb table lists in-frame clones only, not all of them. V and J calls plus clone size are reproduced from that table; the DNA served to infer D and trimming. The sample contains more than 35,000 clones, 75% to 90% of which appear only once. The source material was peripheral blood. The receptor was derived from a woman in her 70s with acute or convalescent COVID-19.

CDR3 bases: TGTGCCAGCAGTTCCCCGGACATCTACGAGCAGTACTTC. Residues: CASSSPDIYEQYF. The genes are TRBV6-6 and TRBJ2-7, with a weak D call TRBD1 (5 bases). CDR3 size: 13 residues. Trimming stripped 4 bases from V and 3 bases from J, with 10 bases between. Germline V CDR1 and CDR2: MNHNY, SVGAGI (reference sequence).